This T cell receptor (beta chain) is from a study of response to subunit inactivated influenza vaccine. Study conclusions and caveats: The authors proposed limited new T cell recruitment per seasonal influenza vaccination.

TCRdb independently ran MiXCR on the RT-PCR reads; one entry per CDR3 protein. The table includes more than 600,000 distinct CDR3 sequences, 18% detected once. V shed 6 bases and J 7 bases; nucleotides not matched to a gene: 10. Germline V gene lookup returns CDR1 DFQATT and CDR2 SNEGSKA (reference sequence). This CDR3 comprises 14 residues. Notes on this clonotype: The target antigen is unknown.

Sample: PBMCs from blood, taken less than 6 days after vaccination. The chain combines TRBV20-1 with TRBJ2-3; 10 bases agree with TRBD2. This receptor was identified in a man in his fifties or sixties who received an inactivated influenza vaccine. CDR3 sequence (DNA): TGCAGTGCCCTCAGATTTAGCGGGGGGAATACGCAGTATTTT. It encodes CSALRFSGGNTQYF.